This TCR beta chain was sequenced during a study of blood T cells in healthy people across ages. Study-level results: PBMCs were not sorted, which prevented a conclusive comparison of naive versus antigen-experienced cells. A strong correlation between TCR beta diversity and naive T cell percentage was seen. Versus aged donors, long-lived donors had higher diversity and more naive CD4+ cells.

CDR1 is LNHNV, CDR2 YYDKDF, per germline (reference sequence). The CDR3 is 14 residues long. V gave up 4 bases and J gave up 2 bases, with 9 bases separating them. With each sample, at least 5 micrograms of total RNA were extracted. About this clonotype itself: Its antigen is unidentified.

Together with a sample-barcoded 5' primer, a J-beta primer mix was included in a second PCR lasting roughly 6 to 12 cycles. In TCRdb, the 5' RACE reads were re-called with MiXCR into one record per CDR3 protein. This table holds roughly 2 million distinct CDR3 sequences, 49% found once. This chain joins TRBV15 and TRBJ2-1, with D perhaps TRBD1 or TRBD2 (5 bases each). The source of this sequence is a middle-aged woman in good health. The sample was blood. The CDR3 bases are TGTGCCACCAGCACGGGACGAGCCTACAATGAGCAGTTCTTC. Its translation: CATSTGRAYNEQFF.